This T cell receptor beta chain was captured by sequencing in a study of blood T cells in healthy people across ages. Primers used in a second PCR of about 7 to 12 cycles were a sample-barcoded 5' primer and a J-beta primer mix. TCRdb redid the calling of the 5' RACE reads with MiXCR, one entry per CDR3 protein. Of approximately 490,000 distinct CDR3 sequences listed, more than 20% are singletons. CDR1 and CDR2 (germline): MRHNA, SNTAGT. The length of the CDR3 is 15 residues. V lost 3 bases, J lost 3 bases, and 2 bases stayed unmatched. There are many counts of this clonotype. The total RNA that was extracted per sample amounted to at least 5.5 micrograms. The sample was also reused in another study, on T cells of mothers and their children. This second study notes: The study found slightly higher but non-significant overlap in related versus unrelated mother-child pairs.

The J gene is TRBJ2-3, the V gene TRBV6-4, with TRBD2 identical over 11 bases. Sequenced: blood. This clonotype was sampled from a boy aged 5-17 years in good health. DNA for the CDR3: TGTGCCAGCAGTGATACTAGCGGGGGAACAGATACGCAGTATTTT. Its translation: CASSDTSGGTDTQYF.